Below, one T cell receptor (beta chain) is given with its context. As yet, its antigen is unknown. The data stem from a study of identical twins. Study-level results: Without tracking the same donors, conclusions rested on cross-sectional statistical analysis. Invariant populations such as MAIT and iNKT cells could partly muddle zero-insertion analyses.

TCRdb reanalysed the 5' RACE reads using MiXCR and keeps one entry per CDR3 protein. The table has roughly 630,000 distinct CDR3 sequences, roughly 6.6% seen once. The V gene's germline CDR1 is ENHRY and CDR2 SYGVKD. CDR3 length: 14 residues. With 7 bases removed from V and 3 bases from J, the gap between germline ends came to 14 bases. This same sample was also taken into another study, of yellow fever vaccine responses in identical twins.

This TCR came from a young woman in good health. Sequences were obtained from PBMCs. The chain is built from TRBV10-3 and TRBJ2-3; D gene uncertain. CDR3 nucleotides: TGTGCCATCACCCCCACCCCACAAACAGATACGCAGTATTTT. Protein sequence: CAITPTPQTDTQYF.